This TCR beta chain was sequenced in a study of T-cell reconstitution after alpha-beta-depleted transplantation in children. V lost 6 bases to trimming and J lost 3 bases, with 17 bases between them. Per germline, CDR1 SEHNR and CDR2 FQNEAQ (reference sequence). This CDR3 has 16 amino acids. This clonotype was seen more than once but under ten times. This sample's TCRbeta library carried unique molecular identifier barcodes. MiXCR, applied by TCRdb to the PCR reads, yields one record per CDR3 protein. Of some 200,000 distinct CDR3 sequences in the sample, approximately 8.4% were seen once. The TCR sequence derives from a male patient between 2 and 15 years old who had a stem cell transplant for acute myeloid leukemia, so the T cells may come from the graft donor. The source material was PBMCs, mostly from graft donor cells, sampled 360 days after TCRalphabeta/CD19-depleted stem cell transplant. The rearrangement joins TRBV7-9 to TRBJ2-2; possibly TRBD1 or TRBD2 for D (5 bases each). CDR3 sequence (DNA): TGTGCCAGCAGTCGCCCCCGGGACGGAGACACCGGGGAGCTGTTTTTT. Protein sequence: CASSRPRDGDTGELFF.